These 29 T cell receptor beta chains were sequenced from one sample in a study of cytomegalovirus exposure and HLA in healthy donors. The data were produced by immunoSEQ multiplex PCR, yet TCRdb's version contains in-frame clones alone and is incomplete. The table shows around 200,000 clones, with just over 85% occurring only once. The sample comprised PBMCs. These receptors were collected from a woman aged 18-29 years in good health and CMV-seronegative.

This rearrangement joins TRBV7-2 to TRBJ2-7, with D maybe TRBD2 (6 bases). Germline CDR1 reads SGHTA; CDR2 reads FQGNSA. The CDR3 consists of 15 residues. The V gene lost 2 bases and the J gene lost 1 base, with 12 bases spanning the gap. As DNA, the CDR3 is TGTGCCAGCAGCTTATTGGCGGGGTCTTCCTACGAGCAGTACTTC. Protein product: CASSLLAGSSYEQYF.

Of note for this clone: This sample includes further DNA sequences coding for the same CDR3. The V call is TRBV2, the J call TRBJ2-7; 9 nucleotides match TRBD2. Germline V gene data show CDR1 as SNHLY and CDR2 as FYNNEI. The CDR3 is 14 amino acids. V dropped 3 bases and J dropped 2; count of bases not matched to a gene: 2. The CDR3 DNA reads as TGTGCCAGCAGTGATTTAGCGGGAGCCTACGAGCAGTACTTC. Its protein is CASSDLAGAYEQYF.

V gene TRBV5-1 combines with J gene TRBJ2-7; TRBD2 is a possible D gene (6 bases). Germline lookup yields CDR1 SGHRS and CDR2 YFSETQ. With 2 bases removed from V and 6 bases from J, the gap between germline ends came to 18 bases. This CDR3 spans 15 amino acids. CDR3 bases: TGCGCCAGCAGCTTATACGGACTATCGTACCCCGAGCAGTACTTC. Translated, it gives CASSLYGLSYPEQYF.

The rearrangement joins TRBV6-1 to TRBJ1-2, with a possible D match to TRBD1 (6 bases). The V and J ends lost 1 base and 5 bases respectively, with 17 bases between them. CDR1 is MNHNS and CDR2 is SASEGT in the germline V gene. CDR3 length equals 16 residues. CDR3 nucleotide sequence: TGTGCCAGCAGTGAAGATGGATTGGACAGCAAATATGGCTACACCTTC. Its translation: CASSEDGLDSKYGYTF.

This clone was found once. The V gene is TRBV5-1, the J gene TRBJ2-7; D may be TRBD2 (5 bases). V was shortened by 4 bases and J by 3 bases, with 11 bases between the two germline ends. The CDR3 consists of 13 residues. Germline assignment: CDR1 SGHRS and CDR2 YFSETQ. The CDR3 DNA reads as TGCGCCAGCAGCGGACTCGCGCACTACGAGCAGTACTTC. Translated, it gives CASSGLAHYEQYF.

The genes are TRBV29-1 and TRBJ1-1, with TRBD1 matching over 10 bases. CDR3 length equals 12 residues. CDR1 is SQVTM and CDR2 is ANQGSEA in the germline V gene. Trimming cost V 7 bases and J 6 bases; bases outside gene matches: 5. The CDR3 here is CSGRQGASEAFF. The CDR3 bases are TGCAGCGGTCGACAGGGGGCGTCTGAAGCTTTCTTT.

In this sample, this clone turned up once. The chain has TRBV28 and TRBJ1-5; possible D gene TRBD1, 6 bases. The CDR3 is made up of 14 amino acids. Germline CDR1 is MDHEN and CDR2 is SYDVKM. Trimming shortened V by 6 bases and J by 2 bases, and 11 bases separated the two germline ends. The CDR3 reads CASRVDRRNQPQHF. The CDR3 coding sequence is TGTGCCAGCAGGGTGGACAGACGCAATCAGCCCCAGCATTTT. The full variable domain, its missing parts supplied by reference TRBV28 and TRBJ1-5, is DVKVTQSSRYLVKRTGEKVFLECVQDMDHENMFWYRQDPGLGLRLIYFSYDVKMKEKGDIPEGYSVSREKKERFSLILESASTNQTSMYLCASRVDRRNQPQHFGDGTRLSIL.

This sequence joins TRBV10-1 and TRBJ1-2; 10 bases agree with TRBD1. The CDR3 spans 18 residues. V was clipped by 2 bases and J by 0 bases; unmatched bases: 9. CDR1 and CDR2 from the germline V gene are WNHNN and SYGVQD (reference sequence). CDR3 bases: TGCGCCAGCAGTGAGCGGCCGACAGGGGGCGAGACTAACTATGGCTACACCTTC. Residues: CASSERPTGGETNYGYTF.

The rearrangement uses TRBV2 and TRBJ1-5, with TRBD1 matching over 7 bases. The CDR3 spans 13 residues. Trimming cost V 6 bases and J 4 bases; bases outside gene matches: 3. The germline V gene encodes CDR1 SNHLY and CDR2 FYNNEI. The chain's CDR3 is CASRGQANQPQHF. As DNA, the CDR3 is TGTGCCAGCAGAGGACAGGCGAATCAGCCCCAGCATTTT.

This clone was recorded once. The V gene is TRBV27, the J gene TRBJ2-7; TRBD2 might be the D (5 bases). Germline V gene data show CDR1 as MNHEY and CDR2 as SMNVEV (reference sequence). The CDR3 is 12 amino acids. V dropped 6 bases and J dropped 7 bases, with 13 bases sitting between them. The CDR3 DNA reads TGTGCCAGCAGGAGTAGCGTTAGGGAGCAGTACTTC. This codes for CASRSSVREQYF.

The V call is TRBV9, the J call TRBJ2-3; TRBD2 matches at 9 bases. The CDR3 runs to 20 residues. The germline gives CDR1 SGDLS, CDR2 YYNGEE. J lost 2 bases, V lost 0 bases, and 16 bases had no gene match. The CDR3 spells CASSVGRGRAPDEITDTQYF. CDR3 bases: TGTGCCAGCAGCGTAGGCCGCGGGAGGGCCCCGGATGAGATCACAGATACGCAGTATTTT.

This chain joins TRBV9 and TRBJ2-3; 12 positions match TRBD1. Trimming at V came to 4 bases and at J to 6 bases, leaving 6 bases not matched to a gene. The CDR3 is 15 amino acids. Germline lookup yields CDR1 SGDLS and CDR2 YYNGEE. The CDR3 DNA sequence: TGTGCCAGCAGCTCGGGACAGGGGGCATGGGATACGCAGTATTTT. Amino acids: CASSSGQGAWDTQYF.

The J gene is TRBJ1-1, the V gene TRBV6-5; 9 bases agree with TRBD1. V lost 1 base and J lost 7; bases outside the gene matches: 1. There are 13 residues in the CDR3. Looked up from germline, CDR1 is MNHEY and CDR2 is SVGAGI. This chain's CDR3 is CASSYLGQGEAFF. In nucleotides, the CDR3 is TGTGCCAGCAGTTACTTGGGACAGGGTGAAGCTTTCTTT.

The chain carries TRBV11-2 and TRBJ2-7; 9 bases align to TRBD1. Germline V gene lookup returns CDR1 SGHAT and CDR2 FQNNGV. Losses at the gene ends were 4 bases for V and 3 bases for J; bases not matched to a gene: 7. The CDR3 is made up of 15 amino acids. The DNA for the CDR3 is TGTGCCAGCAGCTACGGTCCGGGACAGGGCTACGAGCAGTACTTC. Amino acid sequence: CASSYGPGQGYEQYF.

A single count supports this clone. The CDR3 DNA follows: TGTGCCAGCAGCCAAGGAAGCGGGAGCTGGGTCGGGTTCACAGATACGCAGTATTTT. Its translation: CASSQGSGSWVGFTDTQYF. The gene calls are TRBV4-2 and TRBJ2-3, with 8 positions matching TRBD2. CDR1 and CDR2 (germline): LGHNA, YNFKEQ. This CDR3 contains 19 residues. V shed 1 base, J shed 2 bases, and the junction held 14 bases outside the gene matches.

In the case of this clone: The identical CDR3 is also encoded by other nucleotide sequences in the sample. This chain uses TRBV27 with TRBJ2-5; 8 positions agree with TRBD1. Germline CDR1 and CDR2: MNHEY and SMNVEV (reference sequence). The CDR3 covers 13 residues. J lost 5 bases, V lost 6 bases, and 5 bases had no gene match. CDR3 region: CASRTTGAETQYF. The CDR3 region has the DNA TGTGCCAGCAGAACGACAGGGGCCGAGACCCAGTACTTC.

This chain links TRBV6-5 with TRBJ1-1; D perhaps matches TRBD1 (5 bases). The CDR3 covers 16 residues. The V gene's germline CDR1 is MNHEY and CDR2 SVGAGI. The V end was cut by 2 bases, the J end by 1 base, with 14 bases between. The CDR3 reads CASSYISVGRNTEAFF. Here the CDR3 DNA reads TGTGCCAGCAGTTACATTTCCGTGGGGCGGAACACTGAAGCTTTCTTT.

This clone came up once. The chain carries TRBV4-2 and TRBJ2-6; a weak D match, TRBD2 (6 bases). CDR3 length equals 17 residues. Germline V gene sequence: CDR1 LGHNA, CDR2 YNFKEQ. The V and J ends lost 0 bases and 2 bases respectively, with 11 bases between them. CDR3 DNA: TGTGCCAGCAGCCAAGAATCATGGGAGGCTGGGGCCAACGTCCTGACTTTC. This encodes CASSQESWEAGANVLTF.

The V call is TRBV10-3, the J call TRBJ2-7, with TRBD1 as a possible D gene (6 bases). This CDR3 is built from 17 residues. CDR1 and CDR2 (germline): ENHRY, SYGVKD. V was trimmed by 6 bases and J by 0 bases, leaving 21 bases between them. The CDR3 region is CAIRPSPSQGYSYEQYF. CDR3 DNA sequence: TGTGCCATCAGACCCAGCCCATCGCAGGGGTACTCCTACGAGCAGTACTTC.

The genes are TRBV7-8 and TRBJ2-6; 8 nucleotides line up with TRBD1. The trim removed 1 base at V and 1 base at J, leaving 6 bases unmatched. The CDR3 is 18 residues long. The germline gives CDR1 SGHVS, CDR2 FQNEAQ. The CDR3 DNA reads as TGTGCCAGCAGCTTAGAGGGGACAGGTAATTCTGGGGCCAACGTCCTGACTTTC. Its translation is CASSLEGTGNSGANVLTF.

V is TRBV25-1 and J is TRBJ2-7; weak D call: TRBD2 (6 bases). This CDR3 contains 14 residues. Germline V gene sequence: CDR1 MGHDK, CDR2 SYGVNS. The V end lost 2 bases, the J end lost 3 bases, and 11 bases lay between the germline ends. Here the CDR3 DNA reads TGTGCCAGCAGTGAACCCGGGGGAGGCTACGAGCAGTACTTC. Protein: CASSEPGGGYEQYF.

The CDR3 DNA follows: TGCGCCAGCAGCCGGGGGGTGGGAGAGACCCAGTACTTC. It encodes CASSRGVGETQYF. V usage is TRBV4-1 and J usage is TRBJ2-5; weak D call: TRBD2 (6 bases). Germline V lookup: CDR1 MGHRA, CDR2 YSYEKL. This CDR3 contains 13 residues. Trimming left V 4 bases short and J 4 bases short, with 10 bases between.

The genes are TRBV25-1 and TRBJ2-1; 10 nucleotides line up with TRBD2. Germline V gene lookup returns CDR1 MGHDK and CDR2 SYGVNS. CDR3 length: 16 residues. Losses at the gene ends were 2 bases for V and 4 bases for J; bases not matched to a gene: 5. The CDR3 bases are TGTGCCAGCAGTGAAGCAGGACTAGCGGCGTACAATGAGCAGTTCTTC. Translating it yields CASSEAGLAAYNEQFF.

V gene TRBV7-8 combines with J gene TRBJ1-1; 10 positions agree with TRBD1. The ends lost 7 bases at V and 4 bases at J; junction bases unmatched: 6. Germline V gene data show CDR1 as SGHVS and CDR2 as FQNEAQ. This CDR3 comprises 14 residues. The chain's CDR3 is CASTRQGASTEAFF. The CDR3, as DNA: TGTGCCAGCACCCGACAGGGGGCGAGCACTGAAGCTTTCTTT. The full variable domain, completed using reference TRBV7-8 and TRBJ1-1, is GAGVSQSPRYKVAKRGQDVALRCDPISGHVSLFWYQQALGQGPEFLTYFQNEAQLDKSGLPSDRFFAERPEGSVSTLKIQRTQQEDSAVYLCASTRQGASTEAFFGQGTRLTVV.

The chain recombines TRBV28 with TRBJ1-4; 9 bases are shared with TRBD1. Per the germline V gene, CDR1 is MDHEN and CDR2 is SYDVKM. Trimming removed 4 bases from V and 5 bases from J; junction bases left unmatched: 5. The CDR3 length is 15 residues. The CDR3 sequence is CASSSTGGANEKLFF. The DNA for the CDR3 is TGTGCCAGCAGTTCCACAGGGGGCGCGAATGAAAAACTGTTTTTT.

The chain has TRBV19 and TRBJ1-2, with D unclear. CDR1 is LNHDA and CDR2 is SQIVND in the germline V gene (reference sequence). The length of the CDR3 is 12 residues. V gave up 8 bases and J gave up 6 bases, with 13 bases separating them. Here the CDR3 reads CASSERVDGYTF. The CDR3 bases are TGTGCCAGTTCAGAGAGGGTAGATGGCTACACCTTC.

The chain carries TRBV25-1 and TRBJ1-1; D is possibly TRBD1 (5 bases). CDR1 is MGHDK and CDR2 is SYGVNS in the germline V gene. The CDR3 runs 12 residues. Trimming left V 7 bases short and J 3 bases short, with 9 bases between. CDR3: CASTGRYTEAFF. Here the CDR3 DNA reads TGTGCCAGCACAGGGAGGTACACTGAAGCTTTCTTT.

The gene calls are TRBV2 and TRBJ1-1, with a possible D match to TRBD1 (6 bases). The CDR3 runs to 13 residues. Germline-derived CDR1 and CDR2 are SNHLY and FYNNEI. Trimming shortened V by 7 bases and J by 3 bases, and 12 bases separated the two germline ends. This CDR3 is CASTTNRDTEAFF. In nucleotides, the CDR3 is TGTGCCAGCACCACTAACAGGGACACTGAAGCTTTCTTT. Together with reference TRBV2 and TRBJ1-1, the CDR3 gives the full variable domain: EPEVTQTPSHQVTQMGQEVILRCVPISNHLYFYWYRQILGQKVEFLVSFYNNEISEKSEIFDDQFSVERPDGSNFTLKIRSTKLEDSAMYFCASTTNRDTEAFFGQGTRLTVV.

This clone was seen just once. V gene TRBV19 combines with J gene TRBJ2-3; D is possibly TRBD1 (5 bases). The germline V gene has CDR1 LNHDA and CDR2 SQIVND (reference sequence). CDR3 length equals 14 residues. The V gene lost 5 bases and the J gene lost 1 base, with 10 bases spanning the gap. The CDR3 DNA reads as TGTGCCAGTAGTTGGGAACAGGGCACAGATACGCAGTATTTT. Translation: CASSWEQGTDTQYF.